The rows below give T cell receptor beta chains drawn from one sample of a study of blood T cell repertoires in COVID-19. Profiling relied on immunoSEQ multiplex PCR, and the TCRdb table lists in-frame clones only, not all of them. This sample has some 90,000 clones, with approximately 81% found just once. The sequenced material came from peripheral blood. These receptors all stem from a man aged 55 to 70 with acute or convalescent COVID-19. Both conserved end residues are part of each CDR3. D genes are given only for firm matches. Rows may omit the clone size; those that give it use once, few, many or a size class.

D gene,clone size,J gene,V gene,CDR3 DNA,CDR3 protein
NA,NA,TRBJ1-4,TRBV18,TGTGCCAGCTCACCGAAGGCACAGGGTGGGACTAATGAAAAACTGTTTTTT,CASSPKAQGGTNEKLFF
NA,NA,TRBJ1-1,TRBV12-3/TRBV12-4,TGTGCCAGCAGTCTACAGTACAGGGAAGCTTTCTTT,CASSLQYREAFF
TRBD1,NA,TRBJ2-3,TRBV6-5,TGTGCCAGCAGTTACCAGGGGACAGGGGGCCAAGATACGCAGTATTTT,CASSYQGTGGQDTQYF
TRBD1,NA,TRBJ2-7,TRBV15,TGTGCCACCAGCACCCGACAGGGTAAGGTGAACGAGCAGTACTTC,CATSTRQGKVNEQYF
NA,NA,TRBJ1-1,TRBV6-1,TGTGCCAGCAGTGAAACCCCACCCGGAGCTTTCTTT,CASSETPPGAFF
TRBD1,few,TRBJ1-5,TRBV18,TGTGCCAGCTCAGAGGACAGGGACCAGCCCCAGCATTTT,CASSEDRDQPQHF
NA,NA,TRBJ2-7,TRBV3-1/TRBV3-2,TGTGCCAGCAGCCAAGAGTCCAGTTCCCTCTACGAGCAGTACTTC,CASSQESSSLYEQYF
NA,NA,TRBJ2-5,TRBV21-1,TGTGCCAGCAGCATTCTGAGGACTTGCCCACAAGAGACCCAGTACTTC,CASSILRTCPQETQYF
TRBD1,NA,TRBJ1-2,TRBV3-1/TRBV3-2,TGTGCCAGCAGCCCTCAGCGAGATAACCCCCAGACAGGGCGATATGGCTACACCTTC,CASSPQRDNPQTGRYGYTF
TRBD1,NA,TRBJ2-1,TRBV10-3,TGTGCCATCAGCGGACAGGGGGCGCGAGGAGAGCAGTTCTTC,CAISGQGARGEQFF
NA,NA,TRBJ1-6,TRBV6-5,TGTGCCAGCAGTTACTCGACACGGGAATATTCACCCCTCCACTTT,CASSYSTREYSPLHF
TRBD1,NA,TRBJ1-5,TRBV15,TGTGCCACCAGCAGAGATCGTCAGGGGGTTAGCAATCAGCCCCAGCATTTT,CATSRDRQGVSNQPQHF
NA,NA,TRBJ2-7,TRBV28,TGTGCCAGCAGTTTACCCGGCACTAGTTACGAGCAGTACTTC,CASSLPGTSYEQYF
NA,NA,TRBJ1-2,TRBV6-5,TGTGCCAGCAGTTACGTCTCAGCTAACTATGGCTACACCTTC,CASSYVSANYGYTF
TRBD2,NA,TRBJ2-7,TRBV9,TGTGCCAGCAGCGTAGCTGAGAGCGGGGGATACTACGAGCAGTACTTC,CASSVAESGGYYEQYF
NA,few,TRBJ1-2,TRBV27,TGTGCCAGCGCCGACTTGGGCAGGGGAAACTATGGCTACACCTTC,CASADLGRGNYGYTF
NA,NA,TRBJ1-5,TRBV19,TGTGCCACCACATCACAGGGATTTCAGCCCCAGCATTTT,CATTSQGFQPQHF
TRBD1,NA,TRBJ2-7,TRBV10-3,TGTGCCATCAGGATGGACAGGGCACGCTCCGAGCAGTACTTC,CAIRMDRARSEQYF
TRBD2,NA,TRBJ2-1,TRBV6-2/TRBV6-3,TGTGCCAGCAGTTACGGCCGGCTAGCGGGAGGGGATGAGCAGTTCTTC,CASSYGRLAGGDEQFF
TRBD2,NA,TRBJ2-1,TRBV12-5,TGTGCTAGTGGTTTGGTAGGGAGCGGGGGGGCAGCTGAGCAGTTCTTC,CASGLVGSGGAAEQFF
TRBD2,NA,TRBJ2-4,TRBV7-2,TGTGCCAGCAGCTTACGTCGGCGGGGGGACATTCAGTACTTC,CASSLRRRGDIQYF
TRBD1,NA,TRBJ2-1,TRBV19,TGTGCCAGTAGTACCCGCCGGACAGGGTGGGTAGATGAGCAGTTCTTC,CASSTRRTGWVDEQFF
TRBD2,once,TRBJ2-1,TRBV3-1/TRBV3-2,TGTGCCAGCAGCCAAGAAACCGGACTAGCGGGAGTCAGTAATGAGCAGTTCTTC,CASSQETGLAGVSNEQFF
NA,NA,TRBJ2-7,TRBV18,TGTGCCAGCTCACCAAATGCCGGCTACGAGCAGTACTTC,CASSPNAGYEQYF
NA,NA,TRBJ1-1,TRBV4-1,TGCGCCAGCAGCGCGGAGGTGGGTATGATGAACACTGAAGCTTTCTTT,CASSAEVGMMNTEAFF
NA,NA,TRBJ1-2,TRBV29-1,TGCAGCGTTGAAGGACTACCTAACTATGGCTACACCTTC,CSVEGLPNYGYTF
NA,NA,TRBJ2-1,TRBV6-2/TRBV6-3,TGTGCCAGCAGTTACCCCCAGGATTCAAAGAGCTCCTACAATGAGCAGTTCTTC,CASSYPQDSKSSYNEQFF
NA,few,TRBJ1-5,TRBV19,TGTGCCAGTAGTATGGCACAGGGTTCGGGGCTATATAGCAATCAGCCCCAGCATTTT,CASSMAQGSGLYSNQPQHF
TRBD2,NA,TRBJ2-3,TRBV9,TGTGCCAGCAGCGAGACTAGCGGGGGGGGCACAGATACGCAGTATTTT,CASSETSGGGTDTQYF
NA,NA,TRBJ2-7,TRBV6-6,TGTGCCAGCAGCACGCCGGGGTACGAGCAGTACTTC,CASSTPGYEQYF
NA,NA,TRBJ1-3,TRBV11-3,TGTGCCAGCACCGGGACTGGGCCTGGAAACACCATATATTTT,CASTGTGPGNTIYF
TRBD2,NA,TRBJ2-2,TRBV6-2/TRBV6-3,TGTGCCAGCAGTTACTCTAGCGGGGGGGCCGCCGGGGAGCTGTTTTTT,CASSYSSGGAAGELFF
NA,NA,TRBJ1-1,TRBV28,TGTGCCAGCAGTACCTGGACCCGGGAGACTGAAGCTTTCTTT,CASSTWTRETEAFF
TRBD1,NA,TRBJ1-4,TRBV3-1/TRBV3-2,TGTGCCAGCGGACGACAGGGGACTAATGAAAAACTGTTTTTT,CASGRQGTNEKLFF
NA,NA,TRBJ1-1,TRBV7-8,TGTGCCAGCAGCTTAGGGGGGGTCATCGCTGAAGCTTTCTTT,CASSLGGVIAEAFF
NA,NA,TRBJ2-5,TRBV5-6,TGTGCCAGCAGCTTGGTAGACACGTACCAAGAGACCCAGTACTTC,CASSLVDTYQETQYF
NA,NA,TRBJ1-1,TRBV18,TGTGCCAGCTCACCGAAAGGGGCTGAAGCTTTCTTT,CASSPKGAEAFF
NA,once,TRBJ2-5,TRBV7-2,TGTGCCAGCAGCTTAGTTTTTGGGGCTGCCCAAGAGACCCAGTACTTC,CASSLVFGAAQETQYF
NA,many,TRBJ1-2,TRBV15,TGTGCCACCAGCCCGCCAGGGGTGCGTGGCTACACCTTC,CATSPPGVRGYTF
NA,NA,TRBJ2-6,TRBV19,TGTGCCAGTAGCTTTAGGACAGTCGCTGGGGCCAACGTCCTGACTTTC,CASSFRTVAGANVLTF
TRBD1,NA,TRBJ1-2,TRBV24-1,TGTGCCACCAGGGCGACAGGGAACTATGGCTACACCTTC,CATRATGNYGYTF